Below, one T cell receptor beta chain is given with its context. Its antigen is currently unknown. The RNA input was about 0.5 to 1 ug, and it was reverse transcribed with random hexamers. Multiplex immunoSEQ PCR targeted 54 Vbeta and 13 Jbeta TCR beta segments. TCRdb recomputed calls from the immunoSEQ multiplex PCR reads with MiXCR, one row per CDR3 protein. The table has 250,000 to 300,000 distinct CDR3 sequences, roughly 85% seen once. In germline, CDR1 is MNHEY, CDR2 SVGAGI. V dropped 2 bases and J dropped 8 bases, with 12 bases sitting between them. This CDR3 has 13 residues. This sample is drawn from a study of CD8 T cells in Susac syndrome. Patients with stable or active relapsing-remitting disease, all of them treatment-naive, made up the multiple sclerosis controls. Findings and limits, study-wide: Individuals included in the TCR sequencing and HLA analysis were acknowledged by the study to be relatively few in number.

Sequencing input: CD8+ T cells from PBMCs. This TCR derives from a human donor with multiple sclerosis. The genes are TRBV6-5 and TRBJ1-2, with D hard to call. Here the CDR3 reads CASSYGFPDGYTF. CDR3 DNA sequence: TGTGCCAGCAGTTACGGGTTTCCCGACGGCTACACCTTC.